This note documents a single T cell receptor beta chain sequence. Its antigen is currently not known. Base qualities are not recorded, but no much larger clone differs from it by a single base. Healthy HIV-negative adults with no recently reported acute infections or vaccinations were included as donors. Only Caucasian adults living in Nashville, Tennessee, USA were represented among the donors. CD4+ T cells were enriched through magnetic negative selection, after which naive cells were positively selected on CD45RA and the remaining negative fraction served as the memory subset. Blood was collected by leukapheresis, and PBMCs were isolated by Ficoll-Histopaque density gradient centrifugation and then cryopreserved in liquid nitrogen vapor phase. Purity and quantity of every magnetically sorted T cell population were checked by analytical flow cytometry. Genomic DNA was isolated from each sorted fraction and quantified by UV absorbance on a Nanodrop 2000c.

Using the deep immunoSEQ assay, multiplex PCR amplified TCR CDR3 regions from genomic DNA. For each cell subset, the extracted genomic DNA was distributed evenly across all wells of several immunoSEQ 96-well plates, and each plate served as one replicate. For sorted subsets, each replicate PCR was loaded with roughly 190 ng genomic DNA, equivalent to approximately 27,000 T cell genomes. The purified libraries were quantified using a Qubit 3.0 fluorometer, sized with a Bioanalyzer 2100, and then quantified again using the KAPA Library Quantification kit. Each immunoSEQ 96-well plate was sequenced on its own single-read 150-cycle Illumina NextSeq 550 flow cell. Regarding the original processing steps: Because the immunoSEQ output included only junctional sequences and no quality scores, the filtering could not be the same as the filtering used for full-length reads. To assign V/J genes and CDR3, sequences were annotated using PyIR, a Python wrapper for IgBLAST v1.9, with IMGT germline references. Any read was removed if the V/J assignment was weak (E-value above 1e-6), the CDR3 was missing, or the read contained stop codons, out-of-frame junctions, or ambiguous translated residues. A V3J clonotype was defined by an identical inferred V gene, J gene, and CDR3 amino acid sequence. Percentage overlap between repertoires was computed as shared unique clonotypes divided by the size of the smaller repertoire. Repertoire richness was assessed with RTK rarefaction, the Chao1 estimator, and Recon v2.1 estimates of unobserved clonotypes. OLGA was used to compute generation probabilities for all TCRbeta clonotypes that the gDNA method yielded from several donors. The table comes from immuneACCESS by way of TCRdb, which keeps in-frame sequences with V and J called. Part of the clones is missing from these tables; in studies checked, under half for an unresolved V gene and the rest for unknown reasons. V and J calls and clone size are copied from that table; D and trimming were computed from the DNA. The sample table holds about 2.3 million clones, of which 85% to 95% were seen once. The top ten clonotypes cover more than 0.35% of the sample.

The CDR3 goes from the cysteine to the phenylalanine over 14 residues. Only the CDR3 region is kept as DNA, spanning 42 bases read in frame from base 1. The germline V gene gives CDR1 as SGHRS and CDR2 as YFSETQ. For this chain, trimming is 3 bases at the V end and 6 bases at the J end, and the number of junction bases without a gene match is 2. This specimen belongs to a study of shared clonotypes between healthy human individuals (dated by TCRdb to 2019 to 2021). Study-wide context: The cohort comprised two women and a few men aged 18 to 49 years. Per donor, leukapheresis produced somewhere between about 0.9 and 9 billion PBMCs. Different laboratories and diverse techniques were used to prepare libraries and sequence TCR repertoires, to increase sequencing depth and limit assay-specific biases. The study deeply sequenced blood TCR repertoires of five healthy adults to estimate repertoire size and the extent of clonotype sharing between individuals. For each donor, CD4 naive and CD4 memory were each given three plates, CD8 naive was given two plates, and CD8 memory was given one plate. What the authors observed across the whole study: Compared with non-shared clonotypes, the clonotypes found in all four sorted-subset donors had higher generation probabilities. Because the study included only a small number of donors, the genetic and exposure-history diversity represented was limited. Based on pairwise subsampling, the degree of clonotype sharing among donors was expected to be affected by sequencing depth. Sampling was restricted to blood, and TCR repertoires in tissues likely differ from the TCR repertoires found in blood. When a few donors were compared, the shared fraction of clonotypes was roughly 5% for naive CD4, more than 3% for naive CD8, about 2.4% for memory CD4, and 0.35% to 0.4% for memory CD8. Estimated clonotype richness was generally larger for naive than for memory subsets. Even with the large sequencing depth, rarefaction of the sorted-subset datasets indicated that sequencing was incomplete.

The rearranged chain carries TRBV5-1 and TRBJ1-4, with 10 bases aligning to TRBD1. The sequenced sample consisted of naive CD4+ T cells from PBMCs. The cell subset or site label of this sample denotes: CD45RA+ positively selected. This TCR came from a young man in good health. Some clones in this sample may be carry-over from other donors' samples. The DNA sequence is TGCGCCAGCAGCTGGACAGGGGGAGATGAAAAACTGTTTTTT. It codes for CASSWTGGDEKLFF.